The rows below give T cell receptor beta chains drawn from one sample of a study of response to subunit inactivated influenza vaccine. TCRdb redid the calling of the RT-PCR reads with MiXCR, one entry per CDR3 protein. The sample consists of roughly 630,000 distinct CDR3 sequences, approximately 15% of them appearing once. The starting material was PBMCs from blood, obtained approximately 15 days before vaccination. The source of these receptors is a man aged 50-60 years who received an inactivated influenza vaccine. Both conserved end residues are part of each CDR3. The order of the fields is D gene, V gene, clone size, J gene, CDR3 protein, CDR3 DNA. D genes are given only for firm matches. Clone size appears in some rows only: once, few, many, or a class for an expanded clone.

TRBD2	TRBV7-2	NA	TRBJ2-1	CASSNPGLAGNEQFF	TGTGCCAGCAGCAATCCGGGACTAGCGGGAAATGAGCAGTTCTTC
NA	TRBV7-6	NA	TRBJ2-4	CASSLAVGFNIQYF	TGTGCCAGCAGCTTAGCCGTGGGATTCAACATTCAGTACTTC
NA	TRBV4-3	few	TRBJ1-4	CASSQVAGRTEKLFF	TGCGCCAGCAGCCAAGTCGCAGGGCGTACTGAAAAACTGTTTTTT
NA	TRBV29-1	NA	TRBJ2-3	CSVVWRDTQYF	TGCAGCGTTGTGTGGAGGGATACGCAGTATTTT
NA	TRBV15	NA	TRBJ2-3	CATSSRRTDTQYF	TGTGCCACCAGCAGCAGGCGCACAGATACGCAGTATTTT
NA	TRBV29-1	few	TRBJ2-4	CSVSLGTSKNIQYF	TGCAGCGTTAGCCTCGGGACCTCCAAAAACATTCAGTACTTC
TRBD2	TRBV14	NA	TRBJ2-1	CASSQGGPGTIKFF	TGTGCCAGCAGCCAAGGCGGACCCGGGACTATCAAGTTCTTC
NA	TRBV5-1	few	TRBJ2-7	CASSLAGLPEQYF	TGCGCCAGCAGCTTGGCAGGTCTGCCCGAGCAGTACTTC
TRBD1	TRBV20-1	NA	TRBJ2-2	CSAMTGGYTGELFF	TGCAGTGCTATGACAGGGGGCTACACCGGGGAGCTGTTTTTT
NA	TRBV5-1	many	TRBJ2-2	CASRTSSNTGELFF	TGCGCCAGCAGAACAAGTTCGAACACCGGGGAGCTGTTTTTT
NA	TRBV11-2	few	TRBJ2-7	CASSLIWGLSYEQYF	TGTGCCAGCAGCTTAATCTGGGGACTTTCCTACGAGCAGTACTTC
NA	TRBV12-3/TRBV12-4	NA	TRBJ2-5	CASSLGRSPETQYF	TGTGCCAGCAGTTTAGGAAGGTCCCCAGAGACCCAGTACTTC
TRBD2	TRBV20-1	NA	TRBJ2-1	CSAGTSGPTEQFF	TGCAGTGCCGGGACTAGCGGGCCCACTGAGCAGTTCTTC
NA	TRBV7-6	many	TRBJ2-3	CASSFDHPVADTQYF	TGTGCCAGCAGCTTCGACCACCCAGTGGCAGATACGCAGTATTTT
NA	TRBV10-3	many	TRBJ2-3	CAITGGLTDTQYF	TGTGCCATCACTGGCGGTCTCACAGATACGCAGTATTTT
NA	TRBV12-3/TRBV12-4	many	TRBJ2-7	CASSLRQANSYEQYF	TGTGCCAGCAGTTTAAGACAGGCTAACTCCTACGAGCAGTACTTC
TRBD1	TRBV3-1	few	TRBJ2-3	CASSQDDRDADTQYF	TGTGCCAGCAGCCAAGACGACAGGGACGCAGATACGCAGTATTTT
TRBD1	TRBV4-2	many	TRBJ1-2	CASSPTGYGYTF	TGTGCCAGCAGCCCGACAGGGTATGGCTACACCTTC
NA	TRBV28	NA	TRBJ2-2	CASTPRPRPTGELFF	TGTGCCAGCACCCCGAGGCCTCGGCCCACCGGGGAGCTGTTTTTT
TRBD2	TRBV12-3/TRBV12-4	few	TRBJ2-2	CASSPWLAANTGELVF	TGTGCCAGCAGTCCCTGGCTAGCGGCAAACACCGGGGAGCTGGTTTTT
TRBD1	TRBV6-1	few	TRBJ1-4	CASSAGGLKLFF	TGTGCCAGCAGTGCAGGGGGGCTCAAACTGTTTTTT
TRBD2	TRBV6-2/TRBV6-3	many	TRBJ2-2	CASGSSGGVGELFF	TGTGCCAGCGGATCTAGCGGGGGAGTCGGGGAGCTGTTTTTT